This record covers a single TCR beta chain. The specificity of this receptor is unknown. No base quality values were provided; no much bigger clone lies one nucleotide off. These data belong to a study of cytomegalovirus exposure and HLA in healthy donors (dated by TCRdb to 2016 to 2017). General notes on the study: An earlier analysis of a few hundred of the donors reported 276 Gb of sequence data and 95 million to 140 million unique TCR beta sequences obtained from around 170 million T cells. An earlier analysis of fewer than 700 of the donors applied high-throughput TCR beta sequencing to assess whether each TCR beta V gene segment acted as functional or pseudogenic. Among around 400 genotyped donors of the cohort, an average of around 220,000 unique TCR beta nucleotide sequences was sequenced per donor, of which 15% to 20% were non-productive. A separate validation cohort of 100 to 150 different subjects was used in addition to the roughly 640-subject first cohort. The aim of the study was to test whether cataloging public T cell receptors could identify signatures of past pathogen exposure. Rather than drawing on any new phenotypic data, the later analysis identified candidate immune exposures from TCR beta sequences and the way those sequences occurred across donors. The T cell repertoires of 550 to 850 subjects were profiled by immunosequencing and related to cytomegalovirus serostatus. An early release covering roughly 600 HLA-typed donors comprised roughly 300 gigabases of sequencing data and tens of millions of unique TCR sequences. Both class I and class II loci were covered by HLA typing, at four-digit resolution. A later analysis re-analyzed previously published TCR beta repertoires from 550 to 700 donors and added high-resolution HLA genotyping to study TCR occurrence patterns. The study combined high-throughput TCR immunosequencing, statistical association of individual TCRs with disease status, and machine learning to predict cytomegalovirus infection status. All discovery cohort repertoires had been generated using a single sequencing platform. Alongside the repertoire data, information on donor age, sex, ethnicity and CMV serostatus was compiled. Typing coverage varied by locus: roughly 620-640 donors for A, B, C, DRB1 and DQB1; approximately 560 for DQA1; 606 for DPA1; some 470 for DPB1. A few DR-DQ haplotypes were treated as single units for association and clustering because of strong linkage in the cohort. Genome-wide SNP genotypes for about 60% of the roughly 700 donors were used in a later genetic analysis, which treated that subset as a discovery cohort. Among the approximately 400 genotyped donors, under 90% belonged to the genetic ancestry cluster associated with self-reported Caucasian donors.

The germline V and J ends show losses of 5 bases and 1 base respectively, and no gene match explains 0 bases of the junction. There are 14 amino acids in the CDR3, from cysteine to phenylalanine inclusive. Solely the CDR3 DNA is kept, with 42 bases framed from the first base. From a lookup of the germline V gene, CDR1 and CDR2 are SGHRS and YFSETQ. The method was the immunoSEQ multiplex PCR assay. For the multiplex PCR, a mixture combining 60 forward primers for TCR Vbeta segments and 13 reverse primers for TCR Jbeta segments was used. The CDR3 region of rearranged TCR beta genes was amplified from genomic DNA by a multiplex PCR assay. Amplified TCR beta libraries were sequenced as 87-base-pair reads on the Illumina HiSeq System. From the authors' description of their analysis: A later analysis counted about 82 million unique TCR beta chains across the roughly 700 repertoires, and around 9.9 million of these chains were shared by at least two donors. Raw reads were error-corrected and collapsed into unique sequences with a nearest-neighbor algorithm that merged closely related sequences to remove PCR and sequencing errors. To assign V, D and J gene segments, CDR3 sequences were aligned to IMGT reference sequences. For a sequence to be retained, a match of at least six nucleotides to both a V gene segment and a J gene segment was required. Rearrangements were called productive when the CDR3 lacked stop codons and stayed in frame with V and J; all others were non-productive. CDR3 was defined according to IMGT convention as the region running from the second conserved V-encoded cysteine to the conserved J-encoded phenylalanine. The earlier analysis of around 640 of the donors excluded sequences that lacked an unambiguous match to a single V gene segment. An earlier analysis of just under 600 of the donors called V segments functional above 56.7% productive rearrangements and segregating when the between-donor standard deviation exceeded 5%. A statistical classification framework was built to diagnose cytomegalovirus status from the catalog of TCR beta chain sequences. A later analysis assigned V and J genes by comparing TCR nucleotide sequences with IMGT/GENE-DB human TR gene sequences. Using the TCRdist pipeline, a later analysis assigned CDR3 sequences along with most-parsimonious VDJ recombination scenarios. A later analysis defined each TCR beta chain by its CDR3 amino acid sequence plus V-gene family, and excluded reads lacking a unique V-gene family. In a later analysis, 450 to 600 highly shared, low-generation-probability nucleotide sequences were removed to address suspected cross-contamination and a sequencing artifact. In a later analysis, a clonal expansion index for each public chain was calculated from normalized within-repertoire ranks of inferred template counts. Generation probabilities in a later analysis came from a VDJ recombination model fitted to out-of-frame rearrangements, and those results were checked against IGoR. In a later analysis, TCR-TCR, TCR-HLA and TCR-CMV co-occurrence was scored with hypergeometric tests, and a repertoire-size bias correction was applied to TCR pairs. A later analysis estimated false discovery rates by permuting HLA or CMV assignments 20 times. In a later analysis, co-occurring TCRs were grouped using DBSCAN, and TCRdist sequence similarity was added for clustering within HLA-allele-positive subsets. Repertoires with fewer than 30,000 or more than 120,000 public chains were left out of co-occurrence clustering, as were five repertoires with anomalous nucleotide sharing. TCRdb obtained this table from immuneACCESS and retained in-frame rearrangements with V and J assigned. These tables miss some clones; where compared with another copy, unresolved V genes account for less than half of the shortfall, and the remainder is unexplained. V and J calls and clone size come straight from that table; D and trimming were deduced from the DNA. The sample data list hundreds of thousands of clones, and approximately 80% of these were observed just once. The leading ten clones occupy 2.5% to 3% of the sample.

The cohort was made up of 500 to 800 healthy bone marrow donors. At the time of sampling, every cohort member was nominally healthy, though immune exposures that went unrecorded were likely present. The donor tested CMV seronegative and was one of the 352 seronegative cohort members. Each donor provided a peripheral blood sample, and peripheral blood mononuclear cells were used for TCR beta sequencing. The Qiagen DNeasy Blood Extraction Kit was used to extract genomic DNA from the blood cell samples. The research as a whole found: CMV serostatus was the only immune exposure information available for the cohort. Roughly 17 rarely observed V segments, including chromosome 9 orphons, were excluded from the earlier analysis of several hundred of the donors because counts were too low. Across donors, most TCR sequences were observed very rarely, whereas some public TCRs were present in many individuals. A later genetic analysis reported fewer N-insertions in productive TCRs among donors in an Asian-associated ancestry cluster than the roughly 720-donor mean. A further reported finding was that TCR beta sequences accurately predicted the HLA-A and HLA-B alleles for most subjects in the first cohort. In a later analysis, several top co-occurrence clusters were reported to appear linked to parvovirus B19, influenza, CMV and Epstein-Barr virus. In an earlier analysis of more than 450 of the donors, most TCR beta V segments were observed in productive rearrangements about 90% or about 30% of the time, broadly matching IMGT annotations. When HLA alleles, especially DR and DQ, strongly co-occurred, TCR associations were difficult to assign to individual alleles. Sequencing depth was assumed to be roughly uniform across donors in the presence/absence analyses, though that assumption may not hold. Linkage disequilibrium might explain the correlated functional status among segregating V segments, but an unknown experimental factor could not be ruled out. According to a later analysis, most CMV-associated TCR beta chains appeared to be HLA-restricted, and the HLA associations seemed to be driven largely by CMV exposure. Only TCR beta chains were sequenced in this cohort, and the absence of alpha or paired-chain data limited detectable features. The 87-base-pair reads could not distinguish some IMGT-functional V segments, including TRBV6-2 and TRBV6-3, so those segments were excluded. In the study, approximately 150 TCR beta chains were listed as associated with cytomegalovirus. The classifier was reported to diagnose cytomegalovirus status with high specificity and sensitivity in both the original cohort and the validation cohort. According to a later analysis, TCR association rates differed among HLA loci, with DRB1 alleles showing the most associated TCRs and HLA-C alleles showing the fewest. A later genetic analysis associated a missense DCLRE1C variant with V-gene and J-gene trimming of TCR beta chains, and an independent cohort replicated the association. In a later analysis, HLA-associated TCR beta chains were found to be more clonally expanded and to have lower generation probabilities than equally common non-associated chains. A cluster of highly shared sequence variants was judged likely to be a technical artifact of the sequencing pipeline. Specific HLA alleles were associated with 16,951 TCR beta sequences at a false discovery rate of 0.05 in a later analysis. In vitro tests confirmed that a few of the cytomegalovirus-associated TCR beta chains recognize cytomegalovirus antigens. Because HLA typing was unavailable for some donors at each locus, only the typed subset was used in association tests. The authors suggested that the approach could potentially be generalized to other disease states and immunological phenotypes.

The sequenced material came from PBMCs. The rearranged segments are TRBV5-1 and TRBJ2-2, with 9 bases in between that match TRBD1. This receptor was obtained from a man aged 25 to 40 in good health and CMV-seronegative. The sequenced DNA is TGCGCCAGCAGGGGACAGGGGAACACCGGGGAGCTGTTTTTT. Translation gives CASRGQGNTGELFF.